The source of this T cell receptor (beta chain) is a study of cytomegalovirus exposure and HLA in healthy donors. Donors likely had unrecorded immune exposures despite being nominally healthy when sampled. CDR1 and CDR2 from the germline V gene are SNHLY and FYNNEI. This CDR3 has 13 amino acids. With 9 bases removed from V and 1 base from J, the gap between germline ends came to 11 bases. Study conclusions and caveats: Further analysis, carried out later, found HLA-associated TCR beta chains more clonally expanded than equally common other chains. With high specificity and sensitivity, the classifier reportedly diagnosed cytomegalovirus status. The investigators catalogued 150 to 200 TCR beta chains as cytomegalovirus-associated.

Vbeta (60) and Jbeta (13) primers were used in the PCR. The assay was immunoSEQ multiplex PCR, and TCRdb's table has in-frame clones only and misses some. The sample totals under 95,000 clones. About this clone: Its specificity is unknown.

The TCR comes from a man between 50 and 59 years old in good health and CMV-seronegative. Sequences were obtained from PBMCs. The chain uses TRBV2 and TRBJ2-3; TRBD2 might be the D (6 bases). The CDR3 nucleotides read TGTGCCAGTGGGGGGTATCGCACAGATACGCAGTATTTT. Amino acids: CASGGYRTDTQYF.